These 14 T cell receptor beta chains came from one sample sequenced in a study of breast tumors, draining lymph nodes, adjacent tissues. TCRdb processed the multiplex PCR reads anew with MiXCR; each CDR3 protein has one entry. The data show approximately 28,000 distinct CDR3 sequences, with roughly three fifths seen just once and over 15% held by the top ten. The sequenced sample was breast tumor tissue. Source of these receptors: a female donor with breast cancer. Some clones in this sample may be carry-over from other donors' samples.

Note on this clonotype: This may be a read error: a much more frequent sequence differs by one nucleotide. The V gene is TRBV28, the J gene TRBJ2-6; D possibly corresponds to TRBD1 (5 bases). The CDR3 is 14 residues long. From germline, CDR1 is MDHEN and CDR2 SYDVKM. In DNA, the CDR3 is TGTGCCAGCAGCAGTGCCTCTGGGGCCAGCGTCCTGACTTTC. Residues: CASSSASGASVLTF.

This clonotype is judged medium-sized. A much larger clone sits a single nucleotide away, making a read error possible. The CDR3 nucleotides read TGCAGTGCAAGGGACAGGGAGGACGCTACCTATGGCTACACCTTC. As protein: CSARDREDATYGYTF. The V and J genes are TRBV20-1 and TRBJ1-2, with 9 bases matching TRBD1. Germline-derived CDR1 and CDR2 are DFQATT and SNEGSKA (reference sequence). V gave up 6 bases and J gave up 4 bases; unmatched junction bases: 12. This CDR3 is built from 15 residues.

This chain links TRBV5-1 with TRBJ2-7; 7 bases align to TRBD1. This CDR3 spans 14 amino acids. Germline V gene sequence: CDR1 SGHRS, CDR2 YFSETQ. The V segment lost 5 bases and the J segment 2 bases; nucleotides outside the gene matches: 7. CDR3 sequence reads: CASRIAGGTYEQYF. As DNA, the CDR3 is TGCGCCAGCAGGATCGCAGGGGGTACCTACGAGCAGTACTTC.

The rearrangement uses TRBV20-1 and TRBJ1-2; possible D gene TRBD1, 6 bases. The V end was cut by 0 bases, the J end by 10 bases, with 15 bases between. The length of the CDR3 is 13 residues. The germline V gene encodes CDR1 DFQATT and CDR2 SNEGSKA (reference sequence). The CDR3 nucleotides read TGCAGTGCTAGAGAGTATGACAGGAGGGTCTACACCTTC. Residues: CSAREYDRRVYTF.

J is TRBJ2-7 and V is TRBV29-1; D ambiguous. V lost 4 bases to trimming and J lost 2 bases, with 9 bases between them. Germline loops: CDR1 SQVTM, CDR2 ANQGSEA. This CDR3 is 12 amino acids long. The CDR3 region is CSVVRSPYEQYF. CDR3 DNA: TGCAGCGTTGTCCGATCGCCCTACGAGCAGTACTTC.

This rearrangement joins TRBV7-9 to TRBJ2-3; the match to TRBD1 covers 7 bases. Losses at the gene ends were 4 bases for V and 5 bases for J; bases not matched to a gene: 3. CDR3 size: 13 residues. From germline, CDR1 is SEHNR and CDR2 FQNEAQ (reference sequence). The CDR3 sequence: CASSSSGGDTQYF. CDR3 DNA: TGTGCCAGCAGCTCGTCAGGGGGAGATACGCAGTATTTT.

Concerning this clonotype itself: The CDR3 carries no conserved terminal phenylalanine or tryptophan, so it likely arises from a read error. This rearrangement joins TRBV14 to TRBJ1-2; D ambiguous. The CDR3 extends over 13 amino acids. V gave up 1 base and J gave up 8 bases, with 11 bases separating them. Per germline, CDR1 SGHDN and CDR2 FVKESK. The CDR3 loop is CASSQGLTRGYTS. In nucleotides, the CDR3 is TGTGCCAGCAGCCAAGGCTTGACGCGGGGCTACACCTCC.

This clonotype was seen more than once but under ten times. This may arise from a read error, as a much more abundant clone is one base away. The chain links TRBV20-1 to TRBJ2-4; the match to TRBD1 covers 8 bases. Germline V gives CDR1 DFQATT, CDR2 SNEGSKA (reference sequence). The V and J ends lost 1 base and 1 base, in that order; junction bases with no gene match: 9. The length of the CDR3 is 17 residues. CDR3 bases: TGCAGTGCTAGAGGTTTCTCGGGACAGGCGGCCAAAAACATTCAGTACTTC. Amino acid sequence: CSARGFSGQAAKNIQYF.

This clonotype appeared a few times. The chain uses TRBV29-1 and TRBJ1-1; D might be TRBD1 (5 bases). Per germline, CDR1 SQVTM and CDR2 ANQGSEA. Trimming took off 6 bases at V and 10 bases at J, with 15 bases between the two ends. The CDR3 totals 11 residues. CDR3 region: CSVEGRGSAFF. In nucleotides, the CDR3 is TGCAGCGTGGAGGGGAGGGGCTCAGCTTTCTTT.

CDR3 sequence (DNA): TGTGCCAGCAGCCAACGAATAACAGGGTTCGGCGGGGAGCTGTTTTTT. Its protein product is CASSQRITGFGGELFF. The chain joins TRBV14 to TRBJ2-2, with a possible D match to TRBD1 (6 bases). The CDR3 sequence is 16 residues long. Per the germline V gene, CDR1 is SGHDN and CDR2 is FVKESK. V was trimmed by 2 bases and J by 7 bases, leaving 17 bases between them.

This clonotype is medium-sized by share. This chain links TRBV24-1 with TRBJ2-2; TRBD2 matches at 14 bases. The germline V gene has CDR1 KGHDR and CDR2 SFDVKD. The trim removed 4 bases at V and 6 bases at J, leaving 9 bases unmatched. CDR3 length: 18 residues. CDR3 loop: CATSDGTSGGHKAGELFF. The DNA of the CDR3 is TGTGCCACCAGTGACGGGACTAGCGGGGGTCACAAGGCCGGGGAGCTGTTTTTT.

This clonotype qualifies as medium-sized (0.01 to 0.1%). A much larger clone differs from this one at a single base, so this may be a read error. The V gene is TRBV14, the J gene TRBJ1-2; 9 bases are shared with TRBD1. The CDR3 consists of 15 residues. From germline, CDR1 is SGHDN and CDR2 FVKESK. The CDR3 nucleotides read TGTGCCAGCAGCCACGTGGGACAGGGCTACTATGGCTCCACCTTC. This encodes CASSHVGQGYYGSTF. Full variable domain (missing parts from reference TRBV14 and TRBJ1-2): EAGVTQFPSHSVIEKGQTVTLRCDPISGHDNLYWYRRVMGKEIKFLLHFVKESKQDESGMPNNRFLAERTGGTYSTLKVQPAELEDSGVYFCASSHVGQGYYGSTFGSGTRLTVV.

The V gene is TRBV11-2, the J gene TRBJ1-2, with no clear D. This CDR3 region has 13 residues. The germline V gene has CDR1 SGHAT and CDR2 FQNNGV. With 1 base removed from V and 2 bases from J, the gap between germline ends came to 5 bases. This CDR3 reads CASSLVQNYGYTF. The DNA of the CDR3 is TGTGCCAGCAGCTTAGTTCAAAACTATGGCTACACCTTC. Using reference TRBV11-2 and TRBJ1-2 for the parts outside the CDR3, the full variable domain is EAGVAQSPRYKIIEKRQSVAFWCNPISGHATLYWYQQILGQGPKLLIQFQNNGVVDDSQLPKDRFSAERLKGVDSTLKIQPAKLEDSAVYLCASSLVQNYGYTFGSGTRLTVV.

This clonotype came up many times. The V and J genes are TRBV19 and TRBJ2-3, with D uncertain. Trimming removed 7 bases at V and 0 bases at J, with 14 bases between. Germline V gene lookup returns CDR1 LNHDA and CDR2 SQIVND (reference sequence). The CDR3 covers 15 residues. CDR3 nucleotides: TGTGCCAGTACCCTCAGGCTCCAAAGCACAGATACGCAGTATTTT. The encoded protein is CASTLRLQSTDTQYF.